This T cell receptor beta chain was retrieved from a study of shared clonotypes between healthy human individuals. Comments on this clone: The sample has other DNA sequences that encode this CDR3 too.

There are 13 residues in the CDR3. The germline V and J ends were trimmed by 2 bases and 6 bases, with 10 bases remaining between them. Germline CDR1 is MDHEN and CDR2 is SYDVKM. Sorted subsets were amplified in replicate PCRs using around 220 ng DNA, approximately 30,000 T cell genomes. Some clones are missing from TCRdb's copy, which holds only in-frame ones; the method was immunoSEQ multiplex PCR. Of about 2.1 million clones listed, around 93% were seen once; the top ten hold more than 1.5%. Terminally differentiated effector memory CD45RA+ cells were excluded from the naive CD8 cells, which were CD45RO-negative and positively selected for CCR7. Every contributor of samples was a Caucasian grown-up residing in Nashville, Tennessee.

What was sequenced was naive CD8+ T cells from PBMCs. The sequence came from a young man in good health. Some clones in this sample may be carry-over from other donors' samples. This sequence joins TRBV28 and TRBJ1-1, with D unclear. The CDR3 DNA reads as TGTGCCAGCAGTTTAACGGGGATTGCTGAAGCTTTCTTT. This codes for CASSLTGIAEAFF.